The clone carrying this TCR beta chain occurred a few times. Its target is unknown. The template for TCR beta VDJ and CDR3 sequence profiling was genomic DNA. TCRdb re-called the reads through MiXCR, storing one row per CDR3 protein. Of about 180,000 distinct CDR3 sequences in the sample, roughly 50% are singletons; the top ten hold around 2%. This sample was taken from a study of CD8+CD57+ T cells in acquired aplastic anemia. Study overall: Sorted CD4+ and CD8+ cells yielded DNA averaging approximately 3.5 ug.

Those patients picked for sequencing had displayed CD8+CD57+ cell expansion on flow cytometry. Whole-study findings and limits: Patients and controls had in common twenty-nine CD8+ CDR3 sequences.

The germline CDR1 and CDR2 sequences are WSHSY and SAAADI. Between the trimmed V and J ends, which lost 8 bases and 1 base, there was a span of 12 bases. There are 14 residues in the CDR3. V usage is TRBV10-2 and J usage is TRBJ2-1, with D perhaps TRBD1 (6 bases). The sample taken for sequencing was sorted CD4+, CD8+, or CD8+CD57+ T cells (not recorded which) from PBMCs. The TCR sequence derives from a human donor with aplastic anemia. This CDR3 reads CASGQGNSYNEQFF. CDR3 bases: TGCGCCAGCGGGCAGGGGAATTCCTACAATGAGCAGTTCTTC.